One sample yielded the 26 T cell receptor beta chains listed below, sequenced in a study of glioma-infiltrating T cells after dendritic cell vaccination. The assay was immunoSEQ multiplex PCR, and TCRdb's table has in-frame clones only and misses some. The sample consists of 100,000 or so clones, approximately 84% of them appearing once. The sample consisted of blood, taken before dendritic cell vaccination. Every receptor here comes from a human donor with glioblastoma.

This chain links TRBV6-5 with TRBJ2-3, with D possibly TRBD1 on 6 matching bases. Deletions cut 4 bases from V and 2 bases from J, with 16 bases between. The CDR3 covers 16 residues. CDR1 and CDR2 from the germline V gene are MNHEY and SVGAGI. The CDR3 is CASSSALRGYTDTQYF. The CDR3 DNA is TGTGCCAGCAGTTCGGCCCTCAGGGGCTACACAGATACGCAGTATTTT.

DNA for the CDR3: TGTGCCACCAGCAGAGATTACGGGGGGAGAGAAGGAAACACCATATATTTT. It yields the protein CATSRDYGGREGNTIYF. V and J are TRBV15 and TRBJ1-3, with D possibly TRBD1 on 5 matching bases. Germline V gene lookup returns CDR1 LNHNV and CDR2 YYDKDF (reference sequence). V lost 0 bases, J lost 4 bases, and 16 bases lay in between. This CDR3 contains 17 residues. Looking up the rest from reference TRBV15 and TRBJ1-3 gives the full variable domain: DAMVIQNPRYQVTQFGKPVTLSCSQTLNHNVMYWYQQKSSQAPKLLFHYYDKDFNNEADTPDNFQSRRPNTSFCFLDIRSPGLGDTAMYLCATSRDYGGREGNTIYFGEGSWLTVV.

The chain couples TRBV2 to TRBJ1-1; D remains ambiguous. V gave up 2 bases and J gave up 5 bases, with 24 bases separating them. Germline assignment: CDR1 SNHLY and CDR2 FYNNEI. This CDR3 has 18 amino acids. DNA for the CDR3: TGTGCCAGCAGTGAATGGATCTTTGAGGAGGGTATGAGAACTGAAGCTTTCTTT. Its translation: CASSEWIFEEGMRTEAFF.

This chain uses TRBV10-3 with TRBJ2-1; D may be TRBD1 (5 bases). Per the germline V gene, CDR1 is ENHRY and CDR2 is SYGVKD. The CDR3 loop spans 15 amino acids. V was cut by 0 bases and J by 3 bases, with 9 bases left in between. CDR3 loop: CAISESVQVYNEQFF. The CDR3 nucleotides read TGTGCCATCAGTGAGTCGGTACAGGTCTACAATGAGCAGTTCTTC.

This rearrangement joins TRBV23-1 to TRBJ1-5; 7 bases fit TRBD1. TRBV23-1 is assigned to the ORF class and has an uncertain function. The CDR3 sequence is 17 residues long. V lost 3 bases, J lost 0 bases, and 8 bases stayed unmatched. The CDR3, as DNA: TGCGCCAGCAGTCAGAGACAGGGAACTTATAGCAATCAGCCCCAGCATTTT. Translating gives CASSQRQGTYSNQPQHF.

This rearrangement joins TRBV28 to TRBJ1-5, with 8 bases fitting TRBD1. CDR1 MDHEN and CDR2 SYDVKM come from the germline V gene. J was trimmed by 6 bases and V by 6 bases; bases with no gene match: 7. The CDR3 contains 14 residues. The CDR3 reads CASSDRTGSQPQHF. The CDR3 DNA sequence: TGTGCCAGCAGCGACCGGACAGGGAGTCAGCCCCAGCATTTT. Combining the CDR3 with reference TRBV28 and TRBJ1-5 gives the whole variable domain DVKVTQSSRYLVKRTGEKVFLECVQDMDHENMFWYRQDPGLGLRLIYFSYDVKMKEKGDIPEGYSVSREKKERFSLILESASTNQTSMYLCASSDRTGSQPQHFGDGTRLSIL.

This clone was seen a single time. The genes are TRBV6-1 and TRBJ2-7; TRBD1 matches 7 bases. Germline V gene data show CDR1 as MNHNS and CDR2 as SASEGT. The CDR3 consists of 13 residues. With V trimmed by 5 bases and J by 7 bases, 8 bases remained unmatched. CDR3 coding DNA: TGTGCCAGCAGTAACCGACAGGACAGGGAGCAGTACTTC. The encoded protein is CASSNRQDREQYF.

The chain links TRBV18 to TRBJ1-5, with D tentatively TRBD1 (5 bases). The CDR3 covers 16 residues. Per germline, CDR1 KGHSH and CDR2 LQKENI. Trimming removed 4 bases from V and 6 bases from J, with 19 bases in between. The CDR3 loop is CASSLAGPNGGQPQHF. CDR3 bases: TGTGCCAGCTCACTGGCGGGGCCCAATGGTGGTCAGCCCCAGCATTTT.

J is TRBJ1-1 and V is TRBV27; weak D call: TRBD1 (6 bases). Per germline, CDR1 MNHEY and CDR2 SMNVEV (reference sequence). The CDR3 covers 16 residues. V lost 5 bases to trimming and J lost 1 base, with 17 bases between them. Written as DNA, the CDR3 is TGTGCCAGCAGTCCTCAGAGGACAGTTGGGAACACTGAAGCTTTCTTT. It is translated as CASSPQRTVGNTEAFF.

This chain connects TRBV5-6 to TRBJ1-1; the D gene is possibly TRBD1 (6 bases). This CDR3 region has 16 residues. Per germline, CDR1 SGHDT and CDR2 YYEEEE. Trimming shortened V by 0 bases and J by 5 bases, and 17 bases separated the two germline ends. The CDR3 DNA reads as TGTGCCAGCAGCTTGGCAGGGGTCAGGGGTGGTACTGAAGCTTTCTTT. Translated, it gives CASSLAGVRGGTEAFF.

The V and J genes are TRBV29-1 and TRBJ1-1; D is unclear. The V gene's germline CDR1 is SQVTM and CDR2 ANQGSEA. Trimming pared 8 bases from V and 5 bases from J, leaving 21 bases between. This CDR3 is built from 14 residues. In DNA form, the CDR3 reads TGCAGCCACCTAGCCCCAGGCTCGAGGACTGAAGCTTTCTTT. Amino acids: CSHLAPGSRTEAFF.

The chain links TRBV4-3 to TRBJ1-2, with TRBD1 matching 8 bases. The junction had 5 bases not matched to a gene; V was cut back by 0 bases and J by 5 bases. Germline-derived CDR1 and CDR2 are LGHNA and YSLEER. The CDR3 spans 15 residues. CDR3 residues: CASSQDRQGRYGYTF. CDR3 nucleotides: TGCGCCAGCAGCCAAGATCGACAGGGGCGGTATGGCTACACCTTC.

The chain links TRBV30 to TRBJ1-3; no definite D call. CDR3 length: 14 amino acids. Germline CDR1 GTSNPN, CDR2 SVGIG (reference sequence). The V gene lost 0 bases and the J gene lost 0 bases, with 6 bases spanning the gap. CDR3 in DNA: TGTGCCTGGAGTGTACTTCTCTCTGGAAACACCATATATTTT. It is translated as CAWSVLLSGNTIYF.

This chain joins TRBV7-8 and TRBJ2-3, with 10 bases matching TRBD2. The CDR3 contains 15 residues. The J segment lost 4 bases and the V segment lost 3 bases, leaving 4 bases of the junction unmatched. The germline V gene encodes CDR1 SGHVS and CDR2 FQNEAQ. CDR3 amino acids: CASSFNSGGPDTQYF. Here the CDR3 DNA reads TGTGCCAGCAGCTTCAATAGCGGGGGGCCAGATACGCAGTATTTT.

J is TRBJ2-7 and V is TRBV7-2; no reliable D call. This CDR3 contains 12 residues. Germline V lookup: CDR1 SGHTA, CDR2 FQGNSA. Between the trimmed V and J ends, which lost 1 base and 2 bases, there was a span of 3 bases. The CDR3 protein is CASSLVAYEQYF. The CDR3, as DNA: TGTGCCAGCAGCTTAGTAGCCTACGAGCAGTACTTC.

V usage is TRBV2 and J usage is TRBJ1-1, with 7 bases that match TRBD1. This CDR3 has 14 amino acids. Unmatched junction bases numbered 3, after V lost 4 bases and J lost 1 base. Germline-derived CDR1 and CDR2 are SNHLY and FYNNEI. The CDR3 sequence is CASSAQGTNTEAFF. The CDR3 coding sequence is TGTGCCAGCAGTGCACAGGGGACGAACACTGAAGCTTTCTTT. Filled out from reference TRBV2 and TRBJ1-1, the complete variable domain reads EPEVTQTPSHQVTQMGQEVILRCVPISNHLYFYWYRQILGQKVEFLVSFYNNEISEKSEIFDDQFSVERPDGSNFTLKIRSTKLEDSAMYFCASSAQGTNTEAFFGQGTRLTVV.

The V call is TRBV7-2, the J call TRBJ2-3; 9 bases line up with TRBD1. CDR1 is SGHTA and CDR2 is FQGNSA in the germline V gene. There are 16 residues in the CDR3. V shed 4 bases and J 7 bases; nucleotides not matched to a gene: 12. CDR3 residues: CASSYIRGQGTNTQYF. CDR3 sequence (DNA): TGTGCCAGCAGCTACATAAGAGGACAGGGGACAAATACGCAGTATTTT. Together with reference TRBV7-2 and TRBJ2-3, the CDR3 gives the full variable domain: GAGVSQSPSNKVTEKGKDVELRCDPISGHTALYWYRQSLGQGLEFLIYFQGNSAPDKSGLPSDRFSAERTGGSVSTLTIQRTQQEDSAVYLCASSYIRGQGTNTQYFGPGTRLTVL.

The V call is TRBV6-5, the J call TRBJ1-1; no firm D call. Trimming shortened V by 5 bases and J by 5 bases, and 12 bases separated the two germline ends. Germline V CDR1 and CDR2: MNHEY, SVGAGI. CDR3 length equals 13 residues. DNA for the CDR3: TGTGCCAGCAGTCCCGGGGATCGGACTGAAGCTTTCTTT. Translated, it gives CASSPGDRTEAFF.

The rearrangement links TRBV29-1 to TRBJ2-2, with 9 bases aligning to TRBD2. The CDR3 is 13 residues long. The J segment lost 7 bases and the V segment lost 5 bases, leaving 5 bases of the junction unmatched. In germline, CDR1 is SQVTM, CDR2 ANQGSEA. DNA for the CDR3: TGCAGCGTTTGGGGACTAGCCAACGGGGAGCTGTTTTTT. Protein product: CSVWGLANGELFF.

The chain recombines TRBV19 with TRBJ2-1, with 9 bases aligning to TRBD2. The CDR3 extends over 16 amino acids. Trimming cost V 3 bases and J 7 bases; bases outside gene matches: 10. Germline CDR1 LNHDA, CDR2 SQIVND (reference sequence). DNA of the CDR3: TGTGCCAGTAGTATTCTCGCGGGAGGGGGGGGGAATGAGCAGTTCTTC. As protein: CASSILAGGGGNEQFF. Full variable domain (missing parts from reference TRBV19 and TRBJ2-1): DGGITQSPKYLFRKEGQNVTLSCEQNLNHDAMYWYRQDPGQGLRLIYYSQIVNDFQKGDIAEGYSVSREKKESFPLTVTSAQKNPTAFYLCASSILAGGGGNEQFFGPGTRLTVL.

CDR3 loop: CASSLVGSYYSGNTIYF. The CDR3, as DNA: TGTGCCAGCAGCTTAGTCGGCAGCTACTACTCTGGAAACACCATATATTTT. The chain has TRBV11-1 and TRBJ1-3; D gene ambiguous. CDR3 length: 17 residues. V was clipped by 1 base and J by 0 bases, with 13 bases between them. Per the germline V gene, CDR1 is SGHAT and CDR2 is FQDESV (reference sequence).

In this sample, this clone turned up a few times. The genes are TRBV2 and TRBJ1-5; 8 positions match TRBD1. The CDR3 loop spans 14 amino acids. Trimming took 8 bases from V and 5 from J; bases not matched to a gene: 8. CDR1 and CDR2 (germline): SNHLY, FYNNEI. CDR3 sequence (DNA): TGTGCCAGCTGCCCGACAGGGGAAGATCAGCCCCAGCATTTT. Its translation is CASCPTGEDQPQHF.

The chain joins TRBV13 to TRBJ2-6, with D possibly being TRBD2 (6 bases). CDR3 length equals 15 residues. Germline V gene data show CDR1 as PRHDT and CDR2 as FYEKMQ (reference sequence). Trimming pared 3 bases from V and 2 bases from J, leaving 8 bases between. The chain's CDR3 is CASSLWGAGANVLTF. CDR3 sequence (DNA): TGTGCCAGCAGCTTGTGGGGGGCTGGGGCCAACGTCCTGACTTTC.

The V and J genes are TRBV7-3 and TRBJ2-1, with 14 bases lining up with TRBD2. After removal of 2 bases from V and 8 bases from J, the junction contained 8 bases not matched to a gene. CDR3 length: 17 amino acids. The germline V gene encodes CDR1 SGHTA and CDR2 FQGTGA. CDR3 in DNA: TGTGCCAGCAGCTTACGGGGACTAGCGGGGGCCGGGGATGAGCAGTTCTTC. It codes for CASSLRGLAGAGDEQFF.

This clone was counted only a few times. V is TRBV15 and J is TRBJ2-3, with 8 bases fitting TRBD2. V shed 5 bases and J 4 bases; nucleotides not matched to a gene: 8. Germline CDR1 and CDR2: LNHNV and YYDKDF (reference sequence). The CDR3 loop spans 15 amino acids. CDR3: CATSPKRGSADTQYF. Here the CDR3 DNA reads TGTGCCACCAGCCCTAAGCGGGGGTCGGCAGATACGCAGTATTTT.

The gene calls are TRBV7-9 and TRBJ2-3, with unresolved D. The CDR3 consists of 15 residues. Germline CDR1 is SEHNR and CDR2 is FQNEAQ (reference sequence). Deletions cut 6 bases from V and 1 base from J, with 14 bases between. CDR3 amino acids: CASRPPGLGTDTQYF. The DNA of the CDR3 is TGTGCCAGCAGGCCCCCAGGTCTCGGCACAGATACGCAGTATTTT.